This TCR beta chain was recovered during a study of cytomegalovirus exposure and HLA in healthy donors. Germline V gives CDR1 LNHDA, CDR2 SQIVND (reference sequence). The CDR3 runs 14 residues. The trim removed 8 bases at V and 2 bases at J, leaving 4 bases unmatched. Use of 60 Vbeta and 13 Jbeta primers characterized the PCR. Some clones are missing from TCRdb's copy, which holds only in-frame ones; the method was immunoSEQ multiplex PCR. Recorded here are over 45,000 clones; the top ten clones represent 2% to 2.5%. The sequencing input was PBMCs. The source of this sequence is a woman aged 40 to 50 in good health and CMV-seronegative. V and J are TRBV19 and TRBJ1-5, with 9 bases that match TRBD1. The CDR3 DNA reads TGTGCCAGTCAGACAGGGGGAGGCAATCAGCCCCAGCATTTT. This sequence encodes CASQTGGGNQPQHF.